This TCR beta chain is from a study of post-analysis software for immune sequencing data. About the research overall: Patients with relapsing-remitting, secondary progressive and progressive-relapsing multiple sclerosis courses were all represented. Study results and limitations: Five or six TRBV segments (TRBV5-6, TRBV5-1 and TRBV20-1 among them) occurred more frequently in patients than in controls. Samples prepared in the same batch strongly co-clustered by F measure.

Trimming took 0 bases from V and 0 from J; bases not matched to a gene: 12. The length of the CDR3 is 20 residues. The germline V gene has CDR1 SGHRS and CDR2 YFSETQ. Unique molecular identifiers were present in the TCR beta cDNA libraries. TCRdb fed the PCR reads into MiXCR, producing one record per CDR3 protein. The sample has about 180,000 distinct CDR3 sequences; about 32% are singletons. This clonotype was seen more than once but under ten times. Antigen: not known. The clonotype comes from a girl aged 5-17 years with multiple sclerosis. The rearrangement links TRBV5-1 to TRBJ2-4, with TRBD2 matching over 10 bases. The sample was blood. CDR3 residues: CASSLVGELAGPLAKNIQYF. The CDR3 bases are TGCGCCAGCAGCTTGGTGGGGGAACTAGCGGGACCCCTAGCCAAAAACATTCAGTACTTC.